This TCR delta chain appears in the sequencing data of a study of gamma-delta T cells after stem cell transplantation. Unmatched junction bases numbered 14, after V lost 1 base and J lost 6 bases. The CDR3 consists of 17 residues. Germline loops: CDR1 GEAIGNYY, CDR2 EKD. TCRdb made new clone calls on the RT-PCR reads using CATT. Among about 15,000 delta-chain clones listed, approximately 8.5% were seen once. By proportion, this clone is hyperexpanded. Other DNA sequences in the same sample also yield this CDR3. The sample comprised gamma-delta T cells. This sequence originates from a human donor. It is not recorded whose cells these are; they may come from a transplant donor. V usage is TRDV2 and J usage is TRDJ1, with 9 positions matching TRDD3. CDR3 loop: CACDTLGGLGDQYKLIF. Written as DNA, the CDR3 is TGTGCCTGTGACACTTTGGGCGGACTGGGGGACCAGTATAAACTCATCTTT.